These 24 T cell receptor beta chains originate from one sample sequenced in a study of early T cells in non-severe SARS-CoV-2 infection (dated by TCRdb to the early 2020s). Library preparation employed 5' RACE. Reads for this sample came from a NextSeq 500. The public reads were reanalyzed by TCRdb: fastp trimming at Q25, MiXCR alignment, in-frame beta chains only. Duplicate CDR3 protein sequences are folded into a single record with the most common DNA and genes. The sample table records tens of thousands of distinct CDR3 sequences; roughly 6.2% of these occur just once. Of the sample, around 12% falls within the top ten clones. The sample consisted of whole blood. These receptors all come from an adult who was a healthcare worker with PCR-confirmed SARS-CoV-2 infection or an uninfected control (not recorded which).

At least ten counts were recorded for this clonotype. This rearrangement joins TRBV12-3 or TRBV12-4 to TRBJ2-2; no firm D call. CDR3 length equals 13 residues. V dropped 5 bases and J dropped 4 bases, with 8 bases sitting between them. The CDR3 DNA reads as TGTGCCAGCAGTCTCGACCCCACCGGGGAGCTGTTTTTT. It specifies CASSLDPTGELFF.

This clonotype was recorded at least ten times. One junction end does not reproduce the germline sequence, and a read error may be involved. The chain recombines TRBV7-7 with TRBJ2-1; maybe TRBD1 (6 bases). Looked up from germline, CDR1 is SSHAT and CDR2 is FNYEAQ (reference sequence). The CDR3 extends over 15 amino acids. CDR3 sequence: CASSLGDTGYNEQFF. The CDR3 coding sequence is TGTGCTAGCAGCTTGGGGGACACCGGCTACAATGAGCAGTTCTTC.

This clonotype appeared a few times. This chain links TRBV19 with TRBJ1-6; the D gene is possibly TRBD1 (5 bases). The CDR3 is made up of 15 amino acids. Trimming removed 1 base at V and 7 bases at J, with 11 bases between. Germline V lookup: CDR1 LNHDA, CDR2 SQIVND (reference sequence). This chain's CDR3 is CASSIAGLGNSPLHF. The DNA of the CDR3 is TGTGCCAGTAGTATAGCGGGGCTCGGGAATTCACCCCTCCACTTT. The full variable domain, completed using reference TRBV19 and TRBJ1-6, is DGGITQSPKYLFRKEGQNVTLSCEQNLNHDAMYWYRQDPGQGLRLIYYSQIVNDFQKGDIAEGYSVSREKKESFPLTVTSAQKNPTAFYLCASSIAGLGNSPLHFGNGTRLTVT.

This chain joins TRBV11-2 and TRBJ2-5, with D possibly TRBD2 on 6 matching bases. The V gene's germline CDR1 is SGHAT and CDR2 FQNNGV. This CDR3 region has 15 residues. V shed 7 bases and J shed 3 bases, with 18 bases lying between them. In DNA, the CDR3 is TGTGCCAGCAATTGGGCGGGGACGGAGAAAGAGACCCAGTACTTC. It translates to CASNWAGTEKETQYF.

This clonotype was found a few times. The V and J genes are TRBV7-6 and TRBJ1-1; D might be TRBD1 (5 bases). With 4 bases removed from V and 1 base from J, the gap between germline ends came to 7 bases. The CDR3 spans 13 residues. CDR1 SGHVS and CDR2 FNYEAQ come from the germline V gene. Here the CDR3 reads CASSSGPNTEAFF. CDR3 coding DNA: TGTGCCAGCAGCTCAGGGCCGAACACTGAAGCTTTCTTT.

This clonotype showed up just a few times. The rearrangement links TRBV11-2 to TRBJ2-1, with unresolved D. CDR3 length equals 12 residues. V lost 3 bases and J lost 7, with 7 bases in between. Germline loops: CDR1 SGHAT, CDR2 FQNNGV. The CDR3 sequence: CASSFVGNEQFF. Here the CDR3 DNA reads TGTGCCAGCAGCTTCGTGGGGAATGAGCAGTTCTTC.

In its sample, this clonotype was seen many times. The chain recombines TRBV9 with TRBJ2-3; 9 bases are a match to TRBD2. CDR3 length equals 18 residues. CDR1 and CDR2 (germline): SGDLS, YYNGEE. Trimming removed 1 base from V and 0 bases from J; junction bases left unmatched: 9. The CDR3 coding sequence is TGTGCCAGCAGCGTATACATAGGGACTAGCCCTAGCACAGATACGCAGTATTTT. Translation: CASSVYIGTSPSTDTQYF.

The genes are TRBV5-4 and TRBJ2-7; TRBD1 matches at 8 bases. Losses at the gene ends were 4 bases for V and 6 bases for J; bases not matched to a gene: 12. This CDR3 is built from 15 residues. Germline assignment: CDR1 SGHNT and CDR2 YYREEE (reference sequence). CDR3 in amino acids: CASSVGQGRIGEQYF. The CDR3 nucleotides are TGTGCCAGCAGCGTTGGACAGGGCAGGATTGGCGAGCAGTACTTC.

The chain employs TRBV29-1 and TRBJ2-3, with D perhaps matching TRBD2 (6 bases). The V end lost 4 bases, the J end lost 4 bases, and 21 bases lay between the germline ends. The CDR3 runs 16 residues. CDR1 is SQVTM, CDR2 ANQGSEA, per germline. This chain's CDR3 is CSVAGGALGSADTQYF. The CDR3 bases are TGCAGCGTTGCAGGAGGGGCGCTGGGATCCGCAGATACGCAGTATTTT.

The table lists this clonotype with a few counts. V and J are TRBV28 and TRBJ2-7, with D possibly matching TRBD1 (6 bases). This CDR3 is built from 14 residues. Trimming shortened V by 6 bases and J by 5 bases, and 17 bases separated the two germline ends. Per the germline V gene, CDR1 is MDHEN and CDR2 is SYDVKM. The chain's CDR3 is CASRSNRDVDEQYF. CDR3 in DNA: TGTGCCAGCAGATCCAACAGGGACGTTGACGAGCAGTACTTC.

This clonotype was recorded at least ten times. The gene calls are TRBV19 and TRBJ2-1; TRBD1 is a possible D gene (6 bases). The CDR3 runs to 15 residues. Germline CDR1 LNHDA, CDR2 SQIVND (reference sequence). Trimming pared 7 bases from V and 2 bases from J, leaving 15 bases between. CDR3 residues: CASTKQGLTYNEQFF. DNA for the CDR3: TGTGCCAGTACCAAACAGGGTCTTACCTACAATGAGCAGTTCTTC.

At least ten counts were recorded for this clonotype. The V call is TRBV7-3, the J call TRBJ1-1; TRBD1 matches 7 bases. J was trimmed by 4 bases and V by 2 bases; bases with no gene match: 4. CDR3 size: 14 residues. The germline V gene encodes CDR1 SGHTA and CDR2 FQGTGA. This chain's CDR3 is CASSLQGGSTEAFF. The CDR3 region has the DNA TGTGCCAGCAGCTTACAGGGGGGGAGCACTGAAGCTTTCTTT.

In its sample, this clonotype was seen a few times. The rearrangement uses TRBV20-1 and TRBJ1-1; no definite D call. CDR1 and CDR2 (germline): DFQATT, SNEGSKA (reference sequence). The CDR3 loop spans 14 amino acids. Here the CDR3 DNA reads TGCAGCGTCTCGTTTAGGAGGTTGAACACTGAAGCTTTCTTT. It is translated as CSVSFRRLNTEAFF.

The gene calls are TRBV12-3 or TRBV12-4 and TRBJ2-5, with D unresolved. V was clipped by 4 bases and J by 2 bases, with 8 bases between them. CDR3 length equals 13 residues. CDR3 DNA sequence: TGTGCCAGCAGTTCAAGTCTGCAAGAGACCCAGTACTTC. This codes for CASSSSLQETQYF.

This clonotype occurred a few times. This chain joins TRBV6-1 and TRBJ2-7, with D possibly matching TRBD2 (7 bases). This CDR3 comprises 15 residues. V shed 3 bases and J shed 2 bases, with 14 bases lying between them. Germline CDR1 reads MNHNS; CDR2 reads SASEGT. For the CDR3, the DNA is TGTGCCAGCAGTGACACGGGGGGCCCTACCTACGAGCAGTACTTC. Amino acid sequence: CASSDTGGPTYEQYF.

Many counts were recorded for this clonotype. This chain connects TRBV27 to TRBJ2-7; D unclear. The V end was cut by 2 bases, the J end by 4 bases, with 6 bases between. CDR3 length: 12 residues. Germline V gene lookup returns CDR1 MNHEY and CDR2 SMNVEV (reference sequence). CDR3 region: CASSLAGYEQYF. The CDR3 DNA reads as TGTGCCAGCAGTTTAGCAGGTTACGAGCAGTACTTC.

This clonotype was detected many times. The chain carries TRBV5-1 and TRBJ1-5; weak D call: TRBD1 (6 bases). CDR1 and CDR2 from the germline V gene are SGHRS and YFSETQ. CDR3 size: 16 residues. The ends were cut back, 4 bases at V and 3 bases at J, with 17 bases in the middle. The CDR3 spells CASSEGRGGSNQPQHF. As DNA, the CDR3 is TGCGCCAGCAGCGAGGGGAGAGGGGGTTCCAATCAGCCCCAGCATTTT.

The CDR3 is CASSLDDPPLWGRSTDTQYF. Here the CDR3 DNA reads TGTGCCAGCAGTTTAGACGACCCCCCCCTATGGGGGCGAAGCACAGATACGCAGTATTTT. The chain is built from TRBV28 and TRBJ2-3; D possibly corresponds to TRBD1 (6 bases). Deletions cut 2 bases from V and 0 bases from J, with 24 bases between. The CDR3 is made up of 20 amino acids. Germline CDR1 reads MDHEN; CDR2 reads SYDVKM.

This clonotype was counted at least ten times. V gene TRBV29-1 combines with J gene TRBJ2-1; 11 nucleotides match TRBD1. Germline CDR1 is SQVTM and CDR2 is ANQGSEA. The CDR3 is 14 amino acids. The V and J ends lost 3 bases and 2 bases, in that order; junction bases with no gene match: 0. The CDR3 nucleotides are TGCAGCGTTGAGGGACAGGGGGCCTACAATGAGCAGTTCTTC. It encodes CSVEGQGAYNEQFF.

This CDR3 reads CASSSPNTGELFF. The CDR3 DNA is TGTGCCAGCAGTTCCCCGAACACCGGGGAGCTGTTTTTT. The chain uses TRBV12-3 or TRBV12-4 and TRBJ2-2; D call uncertain. V was trimmed by 4 bases and J by 0 bases, leaving 3 bases between them. CDR3 size: 13 residues.

This clonotype was counted at least ten times. The chain has TRBV19 and TRBJ2-4; D ambiguous. CDR3 length: 13 amino acids. V was trimmed by 1 base and J by 5 bases, leaving 6 bases between them. The germline V gene has CDR1 LNHDA and CDR2 SQIVND (reference sequence). The CDR3 here is CASSIGAENIQYF. The CDR3 nucleotides read TGTGCCAGTAGTATAGGGGCTGAAAACATTCAGTACTTC.

This clonotype was seen more than once but under ten times. The V gene is TRBV30, the J gene TRBJ1-1; D gene unclear. The CDR3 consists of 14 residues. V was shortened by 4 bases and J by 3 bases, with 15 bases between the two germline ends. Germline CDR1 and CDR2: GTSNPN and SVGIG (reference sequence). CDR3 residues: CAWITIGGHTEAFF. The CDR3 DNA reads TGTGCCTGGATCACCATCGGTGGGCACACTGAAGCTTTCTTT.

This clonotype was picked up many times. V usage is TRBV7-2 and J usage is TRBJ1-5; 7 bases align to TRBD1. This CDR3 region has 15 residues. Trimming took 7 bases from V and 3 from J; bases not matched to a gene: 9. Germline CDR1 SGHTA, CDR2 FQGNSA. CDR3 loop: CASTDREDINQPQHF. CDR3 DNA: TGTGCCAGCACCGACAGGGAGGACATCAATCAGCCCCAGCATTTT.

The J gene is TRBJ1-2, the V gene TRBV5-1; maybe TRBD1 (5 bases). Germline CDR1 SGHRS, CDR2 YFSETQ. This CDR3 comprises 15 residues. Trimming removed 0 bases from V and 4 bases from J, with 13 bases in between. CDR3 residues: CASSLAATGLYGYTF. CDR3 DNA sequence: TGCGCCAGCAGCTTGGCCGCAACAGGACTCTATGGCTACACCTTC.